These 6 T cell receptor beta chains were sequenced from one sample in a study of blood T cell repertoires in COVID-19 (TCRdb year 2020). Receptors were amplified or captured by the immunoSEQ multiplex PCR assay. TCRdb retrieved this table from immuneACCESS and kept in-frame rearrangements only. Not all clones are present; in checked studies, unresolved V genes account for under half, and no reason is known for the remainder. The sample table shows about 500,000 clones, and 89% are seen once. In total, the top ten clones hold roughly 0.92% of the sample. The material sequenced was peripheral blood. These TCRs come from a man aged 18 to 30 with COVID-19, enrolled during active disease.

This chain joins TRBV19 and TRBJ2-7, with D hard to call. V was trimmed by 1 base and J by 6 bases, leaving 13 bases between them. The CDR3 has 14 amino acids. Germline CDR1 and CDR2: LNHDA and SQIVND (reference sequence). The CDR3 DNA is TGTGCCAGTAGTATAGGCGGAAATCGTGCCGAGCAGTACTTC. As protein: CASSIGGNRAEQYF.

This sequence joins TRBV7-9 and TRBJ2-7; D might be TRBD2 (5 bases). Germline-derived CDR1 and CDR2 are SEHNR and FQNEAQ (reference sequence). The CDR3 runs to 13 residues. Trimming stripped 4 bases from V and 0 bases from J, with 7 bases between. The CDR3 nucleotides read TGTGCCAGCAGCTCCGGGGTCTCCTACGAGCAGTACTTC. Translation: CASSSGVSYEQYF.

CDR3 sequence: CATSRDLGGAINEQFF. The CDR3 DNA sequence: TGTGCCACCAGCAGAGATCTGGGGGGGGCAATCAATGAGCAGTTCTTC. The gene calls are TRBV15 and TRBJ2-1, with D maybe TRBD2 (7 bases). CDR3 length: 16 residues. V gave up 0 bases and J gave up 6 bases, with 15 bases separating them. Per the germline V gene, CDR1 is LNHNV and CDR2 is YYDKDF (reference sequence).

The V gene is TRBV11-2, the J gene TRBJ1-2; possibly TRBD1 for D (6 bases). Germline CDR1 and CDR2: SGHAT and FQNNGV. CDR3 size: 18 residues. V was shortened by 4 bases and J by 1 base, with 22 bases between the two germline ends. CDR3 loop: CASSSFRGGKAVNYGYTF. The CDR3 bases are TGTGCCAGCAGCTCATTTAGGGGGGGCAAGGCAGTTAACTATGGCTACACCTTC.

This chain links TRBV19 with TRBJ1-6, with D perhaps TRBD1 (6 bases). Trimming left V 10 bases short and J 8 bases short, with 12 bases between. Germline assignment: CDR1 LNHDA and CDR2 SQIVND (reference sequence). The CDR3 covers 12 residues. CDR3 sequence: CATGQIDSPLHF. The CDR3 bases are TGTGCCACTGGACAGATCGATTCACCCCTCCACTTT. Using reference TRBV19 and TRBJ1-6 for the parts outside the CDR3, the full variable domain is DGGITQSPKYLFRKEGQNVTLSCEQNLNHDAMYWYRQDPGQGLRLIYYSQIVNDFQKGDIAEGYSVSREKKESFPLTVTSAQKNPTAFYLCATGQIDSPLHFGNGTRLTVT.

The CDR3 sequence: CASSASGHPNTEAFF. CDR3 sequence (DNA): TGTGCCAGCAGTGCCTCGGGACACCCCAACACTGAAGCTTTCTTT. The gene calls are TRBV6-4 and TRBJ1-1, with D possibly matching TRBD1 (6 bases). Germline CDR1 is MRHNA and CDR2 is SNTAGT. This CDR3 is built from 15 residues. Between the trimmed V and J ends, which lost 4 bases and 2 bases, there was a span of 14 bases.